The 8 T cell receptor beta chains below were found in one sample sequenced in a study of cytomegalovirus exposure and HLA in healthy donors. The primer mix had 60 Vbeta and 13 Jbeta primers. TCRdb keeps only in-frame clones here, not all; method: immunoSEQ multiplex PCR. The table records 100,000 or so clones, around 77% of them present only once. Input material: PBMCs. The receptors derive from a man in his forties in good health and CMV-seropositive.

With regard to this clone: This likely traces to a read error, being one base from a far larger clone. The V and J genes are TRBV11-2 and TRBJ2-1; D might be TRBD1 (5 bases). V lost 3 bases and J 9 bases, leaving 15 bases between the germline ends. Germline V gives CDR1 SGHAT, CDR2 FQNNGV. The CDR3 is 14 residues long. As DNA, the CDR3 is TGTGCCAGCAGCTTGGGGCCAGTCGTGGCTGAGCAGTTCTTC. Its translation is CASSLGPVVAEQFF.

CDR3 nucleotide sequence: TGCATGGGACAGGTCACAGATACGCAGTATTTT. It translates to CMGQVTDTQYF. The chain carries TRBV29-1 and TRBJ2-3; 8 bases fit TRBD1. The CDR3 sequence is 11 residues long. Germline V gene data show CDR1 as SQVTM and CDR2 as ANQGSEA.

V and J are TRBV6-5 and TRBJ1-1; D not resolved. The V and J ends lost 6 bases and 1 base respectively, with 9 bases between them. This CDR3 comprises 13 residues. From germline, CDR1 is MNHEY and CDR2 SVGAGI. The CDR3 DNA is TGTGCCAGCAGCCAAAGAGAGAACACTGAAGCTTTCTTT. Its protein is CASSQRENTEAFF.

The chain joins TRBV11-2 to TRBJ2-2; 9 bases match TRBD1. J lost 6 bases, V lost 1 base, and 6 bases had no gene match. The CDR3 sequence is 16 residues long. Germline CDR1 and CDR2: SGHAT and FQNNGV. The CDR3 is CASSLAVGTGPGELFF. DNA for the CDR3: TGTGCCAGCAGCTTAGCCGTTGGGACAGGGCCCGGGGAGCTGTTTTTT.

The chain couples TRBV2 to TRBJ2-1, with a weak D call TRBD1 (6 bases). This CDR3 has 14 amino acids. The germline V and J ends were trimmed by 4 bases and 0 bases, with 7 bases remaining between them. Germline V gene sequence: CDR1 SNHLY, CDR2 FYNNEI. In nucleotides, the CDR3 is TGTGCCAGCAGTGGGGGGCCCTCCTACAATGAGCAGTTCTTC. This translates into CASSGGPSYNEQFF.

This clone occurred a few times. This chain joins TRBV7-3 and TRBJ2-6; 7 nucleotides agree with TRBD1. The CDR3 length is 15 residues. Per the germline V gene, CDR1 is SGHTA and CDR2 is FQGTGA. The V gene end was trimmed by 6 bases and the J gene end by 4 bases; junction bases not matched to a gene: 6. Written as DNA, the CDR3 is TGTGCCAGCAGTACGGACAGGTCCGGGGCCAACGTCCTGACTTTC. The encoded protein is CASSTDRSGANVLTF.

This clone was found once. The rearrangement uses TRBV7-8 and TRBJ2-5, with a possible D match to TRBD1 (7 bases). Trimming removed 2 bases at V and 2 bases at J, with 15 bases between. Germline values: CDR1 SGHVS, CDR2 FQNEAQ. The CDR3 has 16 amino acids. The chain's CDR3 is CASSLLAGQKQETQYF. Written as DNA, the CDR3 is TGTGCCAGCAGCTTACTTGCGGGACAGAAGCAAGAGACCCAGTACTTC.

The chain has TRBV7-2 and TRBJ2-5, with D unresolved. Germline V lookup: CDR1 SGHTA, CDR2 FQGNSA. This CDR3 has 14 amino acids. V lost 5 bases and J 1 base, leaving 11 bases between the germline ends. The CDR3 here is CASSPRNLQETQYF. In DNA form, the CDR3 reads TGTGCCAGCAGCCCTAGAAACCTCCAAGAGACCCAGTACTTC.